Listed here is a single TCR beta chain. Its antigen is undetermined. This entry comes from a study of cytomegalovirus exposure and HLA in healthy donors. J lost 1 base, V lost 3 bases, and 3 bases had no gene match. Germline assignment: CDR1 MNHEY and CDR2 SMNVEV (reference sequence). The CDR3 totals 15 residues. Study-level points and caveats: The classifier reportedly diagnosed cytomegalovirus status with high sensitivity and specificity. In vitro assays verified that three CMV-associated chains recognized CMV antigens specifically. The tendency of first-cohort TCR clusters to co-occur in the approximately 110 validation repertoires was identified by a subsequent analysis. There were around 160 TCR beta chains listed as cytomegalovirus-associated.

The method was immunoSEQ multiplex PCR; TCRdb's version includes in-frame clones alone and lacks a portion of them. This sample has under 200,000 clones; roughly 89% occur once, and the top ten carry around 2.7%. The J gene is TRBJ1-5, the V gene TRBV27, with TRBD1 matching 7 bases. This TCR came from a young woman in good health and CMV-seropositive. Sequencing was carried out using PBMCs. CDR3 DNA: TGTGCCAGCAGTTTGCACAGGGGAAGCAATCAGCCCCAGCATTTT. Protein sequence: CASSLHRGSNQPQHF.